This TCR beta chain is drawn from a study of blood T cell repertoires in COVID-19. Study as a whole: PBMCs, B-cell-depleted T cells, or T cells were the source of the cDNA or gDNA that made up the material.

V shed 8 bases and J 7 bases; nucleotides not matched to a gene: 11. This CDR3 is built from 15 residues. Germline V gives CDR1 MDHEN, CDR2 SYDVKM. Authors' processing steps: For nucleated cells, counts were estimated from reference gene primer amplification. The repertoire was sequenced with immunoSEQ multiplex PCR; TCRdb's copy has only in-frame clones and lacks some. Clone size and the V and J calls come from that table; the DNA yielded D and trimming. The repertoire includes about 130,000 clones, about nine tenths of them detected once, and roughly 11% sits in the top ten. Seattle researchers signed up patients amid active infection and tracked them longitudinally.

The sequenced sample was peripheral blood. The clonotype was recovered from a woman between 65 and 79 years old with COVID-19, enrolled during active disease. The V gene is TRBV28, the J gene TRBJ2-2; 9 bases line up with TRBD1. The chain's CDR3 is CASGVRDRVSGELFF. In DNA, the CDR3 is TGTGCCAGCGGAGTCCGGGACAGGGTTAGCGGGGAGCTGTTTTTT.